A selection of T cell receptor beta chains follows, all from one sample in a study of cytomegalovirus exposure and HLA in healthy donors. Sequencing was performed with immunoSEQ multiplex PCR; in TCRdb, only in-frame clones are kept and a portion is missing. The sample yields tens of thousands of clones, roughly 70% seen once. Sequenced sample: PBMCs. Receptors originate from a man younger than 40 in good health and CMV-seronegative. The CDR3 runs from the conserved cysteine through the conserved F or W.

V gene	J gene	CDR3 protein
TRBV7-9	TRBJ1-1	CASSLAGGVNTEAFF
TRBV27	TRBJ2-7	CASSPHISGTPGVEQYF
TRBV29-1	TRBJ2-2	CSVAFHGLAGDSGELFF
TRBV5-6	TRBJ2-1	CASSPGTGVDEQFF
TRBV7-9	TRBJ2-7	CASSPRAGLSAQYF
TRBV10-2	TRBJ2-1	CASSESAGSSYNEQFF
TRBV2	TRBJ2-4	CASSGGRLAGNIQYF
TRBV27	TRBJ2-2	CASRRQAPGELFF
TRBV6-4	TRBJ1-2	CASSAPVYGYTF
TRBV29-1	TRBJ2-5	CSVEVGVQETQYF
TRBV27	TRBJ2-5	CASSLGLAGAETQYF
TRBV6-6	TRBJ2-7	CATLPDRGLEQYF
TRBV12-5	TRBJ2-2	CASGLAGVAGELFF
TRBV6-5	TRBJ2-1	CASSSGRLAGMDEQFF
TRBV5-4	TRBJ2-7	CASSHRDRIYEQYF
TRBV23-1	TRBJ1-4	CASSPFRGAGEKLFF
TRBV9	TRBJ2-5	CASSVDRVQETQYF
TRBV30	TRBJ2-7	CAWSGTGTSYEQYF
TRBV30	TRBJ1-2	CAWSATHLRTGGLRGYTF
TRBV29-1	TRBJ1-1	CSVPGAGGSLTEAFF
TRBV5-6	TRBJ2-7	CASSLVSDRAYEQYF
TRBV28	TRBJ1-1	CASCLSRTEAFF